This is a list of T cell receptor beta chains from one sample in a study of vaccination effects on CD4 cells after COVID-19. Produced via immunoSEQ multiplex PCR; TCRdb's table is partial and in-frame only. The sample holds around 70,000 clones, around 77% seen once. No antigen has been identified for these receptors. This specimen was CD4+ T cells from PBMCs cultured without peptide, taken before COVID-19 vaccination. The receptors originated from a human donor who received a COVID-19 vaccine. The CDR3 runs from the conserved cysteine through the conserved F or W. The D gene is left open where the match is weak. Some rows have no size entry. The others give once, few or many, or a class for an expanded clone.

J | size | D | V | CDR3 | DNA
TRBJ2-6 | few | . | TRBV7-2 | CASSQSGGANVLTF | TGTGCCAGCAGTCAATCAGGGGGGGCCAACGTCCTGACTTTC
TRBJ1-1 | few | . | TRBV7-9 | CASSLEGYEAFF | TGTGCCAGCAGCTTAGAAGGGTATGAAGCTTTCTTT
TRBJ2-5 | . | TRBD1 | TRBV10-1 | CASSVRGQGGQETQYF | TGCGCCAGCAGTGTAAGGGGACAGGGGGGCCAAGAGACCCAGTACTTC
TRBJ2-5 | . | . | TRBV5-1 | CASSSIRKETQYF | TGCGCCAGCAGCTCGATTAGAAAGGAGACCCAGTACTTC
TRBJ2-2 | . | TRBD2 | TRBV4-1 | CASSQVAGGAFHGELFF | TGCGCCAGCAGCCAAGTTGCCGGGGGGGCTTTTCATGGGGAGCTGTTTTTT
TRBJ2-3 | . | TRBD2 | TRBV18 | CASSSQSISGAYTDTQYF | TGTGCCAGCTCATCCCAAAGTATTAGCGGGGCATACACAGATACGCAGTATTTT
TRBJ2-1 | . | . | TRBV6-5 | CASSLDVSAEDEQFF | TGTGCCAGCAGTTTGGACGTATCCGCTGAGGATGAGCAGTTCTTC
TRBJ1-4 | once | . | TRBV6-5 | CASSRSSTNEKLFF | TGTGCCAGCAGCCGTAGCTCAACTAATGAAAAACTGTTTTTT
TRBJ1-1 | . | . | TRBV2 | CASSEQRGTEAFF | TGTGCCAGCAGTGAACAGCGGGGTACTGAAGCTTTCTTT
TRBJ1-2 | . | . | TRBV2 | CASTHSYGYTF | TGTGCCAGCACCCACAGCTATGGCTACACCTTC
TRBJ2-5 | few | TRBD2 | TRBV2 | CASSSSGGAGETQYF | TGTGCCAGCAGTTCTAGCGGGGGGGCTGGAGAGACCCAGTACTTC
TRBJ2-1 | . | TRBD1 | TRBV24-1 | CATSDSGTGAGYEQFF | TGTGCCACCAGTGATTCCGGGACAGGGGCAGGCTATGAGCAGTTCTTC
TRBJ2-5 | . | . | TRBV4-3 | CASSQASLSLGGQYF | TGCGCCAGCAGCCAAGCTTCTTTGTCCCTCGGGGGCCAGTACTTC
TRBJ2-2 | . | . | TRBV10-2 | CASSETGPNTGELFF | TGCGCCAGCAGTGAAACGGGGCCGAACACCGGGGAGCTGTTTTTT
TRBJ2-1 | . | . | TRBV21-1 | CASSPVGNEQFF | TGTGCCAGCAGCCCCGTAGGCAATGAGCAGTTCTTC
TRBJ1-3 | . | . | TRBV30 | CAWSLHTPGNTIYF | TGTGCCTGGAGTCTACATACTCCTGGAAACACCATATATTTT
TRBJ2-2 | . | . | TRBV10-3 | CATNKGANTGELFF | TGTGCCACGAACAAAGGGGCGAACACCGGGGAGCTGTTTTTT
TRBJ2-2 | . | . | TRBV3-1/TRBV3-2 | CASSQNRDDTGELFF | TGTGCCAGCAGCCAAAACAGGGACGACACCGGGGAGCTGTTTTTT
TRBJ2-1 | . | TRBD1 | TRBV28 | CASSKRTGTGGRDEQFF | TGTGCCAGCAGCAAACGAACCGGGACAGGGGGGCGTGATGAGCAGTTCTTC
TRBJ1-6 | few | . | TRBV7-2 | CASTQSRDSPLHF | TGTGCCAGCACCCAGTCAAGGGATTCACCCCTCCACTTT
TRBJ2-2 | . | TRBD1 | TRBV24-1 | CATSAKAGTGTTGELFF | TGTGCCACCAGTGCCAAAGCCGGGACAGGGACGACCGGGGAGCTGTTTTTT
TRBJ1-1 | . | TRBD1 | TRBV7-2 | CASSQIPGQEAFF | TGTGCCAGCAGCCAAATACCGGGACAGGAAGCTTTCTTT
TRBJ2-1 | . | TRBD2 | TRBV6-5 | CASSKTSGGLDEQFF | TGTGCCAGCAGTAAGACTAGCGGGGGCCTCGATGAGCAGTTCTTC
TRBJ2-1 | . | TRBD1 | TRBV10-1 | CATSRDRGYNEQFF | TGCGCCACCTCAAGGGACAGGGGCTACAATGAGCAGTTCTTC
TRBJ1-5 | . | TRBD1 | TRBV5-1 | CASSLEDQGEVRERITQPQHF | TGCGCCAGCAGCTTGGAAGATCAGGGGGAGGTGAGGGAAAGGATAACTCAGCCCCAGCATTTT
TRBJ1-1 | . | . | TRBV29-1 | CSVRTPGNTEAFF | TGCAGCGTACGCACCCCGGGGAACACTGAAGCTTTCTTT
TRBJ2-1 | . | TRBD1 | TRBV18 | CASSPRLDRIVEQFF | TGTGCCAGCTCACCAAGACTGGACAGGATCGTTGAGCAGTTCTTC
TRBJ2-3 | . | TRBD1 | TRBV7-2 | CASSLVGQGSTDTQYF | TGTGCCAGCAGCTTAGTCGGACAGGGGAGCACAGATACGCAGTATTTT
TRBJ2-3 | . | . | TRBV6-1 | CASSEAGGLRDTQYF | TGTGCCAGCAGTGAAGCGGGGGGCCTCAGGGATACGCAGTATTTT
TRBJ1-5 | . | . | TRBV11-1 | CASSQAGNQPQHF | TGTGCCAGCAGCCAAGCAGGTAATCAGCCCCAGCATTTT
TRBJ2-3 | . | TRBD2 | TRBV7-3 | CASSTGSGGFDTQYF | TGTGCCAGCAGCACCGGTAGCGGGGGTTTCGATACGCAGTATTTT
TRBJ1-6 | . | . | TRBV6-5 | CASSSLAANSPLHF | TGTGCCAGCAGCTCCCTCGCGGCCAATTCACCCCTCCACTTT
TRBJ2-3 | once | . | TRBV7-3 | CASSLTALRGTDTQYF | TGTGCCAGCAGCTTAACTGCGCTCCGCGGCACAGATACGCAGTATTTT
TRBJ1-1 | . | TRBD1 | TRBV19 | CASRDREASEAFF | TGTGCCAGTAGGGACAGGGAGGCAAGTGAAGCTTTCTTT
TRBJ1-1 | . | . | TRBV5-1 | CASSLGQINTEAFF | TGCGCCAGCAGCTTGGGACAGATTAACACTGAAGCTTTCTTT
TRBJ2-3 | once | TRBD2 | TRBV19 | CASRTTSEDTQYF | TGTGCCAGTAGAACTACTAGCGAGGATACGCAGTATTTT
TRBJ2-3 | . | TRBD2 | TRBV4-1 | CASSPSGGTDTQYF | TGCGCCAGCAGCCCTAGCGGGGGCACAGATACGCAGTATTTT
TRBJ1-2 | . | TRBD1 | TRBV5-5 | CASVLLTTGADGYTF | TGTGCCAGTGTCCTCTTGACAACAGGGGCGGATGGCTACACCTTC
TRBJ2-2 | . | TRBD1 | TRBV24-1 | CATSDIGQGNTGELFF | TGTGCCACCAGTGACATCGGACAGGGGAACACCGGGGAGCTGTTTTTT
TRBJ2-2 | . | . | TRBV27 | CASSFNTGELFF | TGTGCCAGCAGTTTTAACACCGGGGAGCTGTTTTTT
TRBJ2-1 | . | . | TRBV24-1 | CATSDSTGRTYNEQFF | TGTGCCACCAGTGACTCGACTGGACGAACCTACAATGAGCAGTTCTTC
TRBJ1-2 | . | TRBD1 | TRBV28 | CASRPTGTGVDGYTF | TGTGCCAGCAGGCCGACCGGGACAGGGGTCGATGGCTACACCTTC
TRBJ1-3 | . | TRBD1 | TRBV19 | CASGDSYSGNTIYF | TGTGCCAGCGGGGACAGCTACTCTGGAAACACCATATATTTT
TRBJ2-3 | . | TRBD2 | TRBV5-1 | CASSLGGGGTDTQYF | TGCGCCAGCAGCTTGGGCGGGGGGGGCACAGATACGCAGTATTTT
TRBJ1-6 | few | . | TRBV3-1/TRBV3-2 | CASSQGRQENNSPLHF | TGTGCCAGCAGCCAAGGGAGGCAGGAAAATAATTCACCCCTCCACTTT
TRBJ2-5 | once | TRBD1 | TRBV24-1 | CATSDPGQGRETQYF | TGTGCCACCAGTGACCCGGGACAGGGTCGAGAGACCCAGTACTTC
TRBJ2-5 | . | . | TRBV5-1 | CASSFDWEETQYF | TGCGCCAGCAGCTTTGACTGGGAAGAGACCCAGTACTTC
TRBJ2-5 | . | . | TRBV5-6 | CASSRERTLWGETQYF | TGTGCCAGCAGCAGAGAAAGGACGCTCTGGGGGGAGACCCAGTACTTC
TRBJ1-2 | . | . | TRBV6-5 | CASKTGGNGYTF | TGTGCCAGTAAGACCGGAGGGAATGGCTACACCTTC
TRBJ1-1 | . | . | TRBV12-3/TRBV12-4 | CASSRRGTEAFF | TGTGCCAGCAGTAGGAGGGGTACTGAAGCTTTCTTT
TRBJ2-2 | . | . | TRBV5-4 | CASSLSRTTLNTGELFF | TGTGCCAGCAGCTTGAGCAGGACCACTCTTAACACCGGGGAGCTGTTTTTT
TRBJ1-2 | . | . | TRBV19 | CASSRDVNYGYTF | TGTGCCAGTAGCCGTGACGTGAACTATGGCTACACCTTC
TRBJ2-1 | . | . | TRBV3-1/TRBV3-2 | CASSPRGAVYNEQFF | TGTGCCAGCAGCCCCAGGGGTGCTGTCTACAATGAGCAGTTCTTC
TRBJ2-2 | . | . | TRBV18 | CASSPSGGDTGELFF | TGTGCCAGCTCACCATCAGGGGGGGACACCGGGGAGCTGTTTTTT
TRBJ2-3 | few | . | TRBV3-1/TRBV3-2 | CASSLNALTQYF | TGTGCCAGCAGCCTTAACGCCTTGACGCAGTATTTT
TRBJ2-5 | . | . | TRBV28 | CASSVGDLRTQYF | TGTGCCAGCAGTGTAGGGGATCTGCGAACCCAGTACTTC
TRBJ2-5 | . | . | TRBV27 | CASSLFGAQETQYF | TGTGCCAGCAGTTTGTTCGGGGCGCAAGAGACCCAGTACTTC
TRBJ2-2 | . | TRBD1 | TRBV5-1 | CASSGAGQGSGELFF | TGCGCCAGCAGCGGCGCCGGACAGGGGTCCGGGGAGCTGTTTTTT
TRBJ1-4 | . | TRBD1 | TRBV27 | CASSRQGAEKLFF | TGTGCCAGCAGCCGACAGGGGGCTGAAAAACTGTTTTTT
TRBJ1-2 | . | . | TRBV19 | CASAGQPNYGYTF | TGTGCCAGCGCCGGACAGCCCAACTATGGCTACACCTTC